Listed here is a single T cell receptor (beta chain). As yet, its antigen is unknown. Sequencing was performed with immunoSEQ multiplex PCR; in TCRdb, only in-frame clones are kept and a portion is missing. The sample contains about 100,000 clones, approximately 90% of which appear only once. This sample is part of a study of PD-1 blockade in classical Hodgkin lymphoma. Study-level information: Intravenous nivolumab at 3 mg/kg was given to patients every 2 weeks.

Each and every patient relapsed after autologous stem cell transplantation, and patients got differing brentuximab vedotin exposure. Classification of best responses gave complete response, partial response or progressive disease. V was pared by 1 base and J by 6 bases, with 6 bases between. This CDR3 contains 12 residues. The germline CDR1 and CDR2 sequences are SEHNR and FQNEAQ (reference sequence). Study outcomes and limitations: At baseline, newly diagnosed patients reportedly showed less TCR diversity than healthy donors. Anyone who began nivolumab under 1 year after ASCT was excluded.

The specimen comprised peripheral blood mononuclear cells (PBMCs), sampled before the second cycle of nivolumab. The chain uses TRBV7-9 and TRBJ1-1; D gene ambiguous. The source is a human donor with classical Hodgkin lymphoma. The CDR3 DNA is TGTGCCAGCAGCTTAGGCCAGGCTGAAGCTTTCTTT. Protein: CASSLGQAEAFF.